The rows below give T cell receptor beta chains drawn from one sample of a study of T cell responses to AZD1222 COVID-19 vaccine. Using immunoSEQ multiplex PCR, the repertoire was profiled, and TCRdb retains in-frame clones only, with some absent. This sample has over 120,000 clones, with 75% to 90% found just once. The sequenced sample was peripheral blood, obtained on day 0 of AZD1222 vaccination. The receptors were gathered from an adult in good health. Both conserved end residues are part of each CDR3. The order of the fields is CDR3 protein, CDR3 DNA, J gene, D gene, clone size, V gene. A D gene is named only where the DNA matches it firmly. Size tells how often a clone was seen (once, few, many) or the class of an expanded clone, and some rows leave it out.

CASSPGIAGANEQYF TGTGCCAGCTCACCGGGGATAGCGGGAGCAAACGAGCAGTACTTC TRBJ2-7 TRBD2 - TRBV18
CASSGLAESTDTQYF TGTGCCAGTAGCGGACTAGCGGAATCCACAGATACGCAGTATTTT TRBJ2-3 TRBD2 - TRBV19
CASTRSRTDLSGNTIYF TGTGCCAGTACACGAAGCCGGACGGACCTCTCGGGAAACACCATATATTTT TRBJ1-3 - - TRBV19
CASSSSGGNGEKLFF TGTGCCAGCAGTTCCTCAGGGGGGAATGGGGAAAAACTGTTTTTT TRBJ1-4 TRBD1 - TRBV6-5
CASNPRRGPYEQYF TGTGCCAGCAACCCGAGGCGGGGACCCTACGAGCAGTACTTC TRBJ2-7 - - TRBV2
CASTQGDSYEQYF TGTGCCAGCACGCAGGGGGACTCCTACGAGCAGTACTTC TRBJ2-7 TRBD1 - TRBV7-8
CASIELGAGQGSGEQFF TGTGCCAGCATCGAACTGGGAGCGGGGCAGGGGAGTGGTGAGCAGTTCTTC TRBJ2-1 - - TRBV27
CASSSGTGLGAEKLFF TGTGCCAGCAGTTCCGGGACGGGCCTCGGGGCTGAAAAACTGTTTTTT TRBJ1-4 - once TRBV6-6
CASSVGSGNTIYF TGTGCCAGCAGCGTAGGATCTGGAAACACCATATATTTT TRBJ1-3 - few TRBV7-2
CASTGVGDTEAFF TGTGCCAGCACCGGGGTGGGGGACACTGAAGCTTTCTTT TRBJ1-1 - few TRBV6-5
CASRLSYGYTF TGCGCCAGCCGCTTATCCTATGGCTACACCTTC TRBJ1-2 - few TRBV5-1
CASSRGTVNTGELFF TGTGCCAGCAGCCGTGGGACAGTGAACACCGGGGAGCTGTTTTTT TRBJ2-2 TRBD1 - TRBV7-9
CASSLQNTGELFF TGTGCCAGCAGCTTACAGAACACCGGGGAGCTGTTTTTT TRBJ2-2 - - TRBV5-4
CASSEGGEGNQPQHF TGTGCCAGCAGTGAAGGAGGGGAAGGTAATCAGCCCCAGCATTTT TRBJ1-5 - few TRBV2
CSAKNHNEQFF TGCAGTGCTAAGAACCACAATGAGCAGTTCTTC TRBJ2-1 - - TRBV20-1
CASTSYRLADQGTDTQYF TGTGCCAGCACCTCCTACCGCCTAGCGGACCAAGGGACAGATACGCAGTATTTT TRBJ2-3 TRBD2 - TRBV27
CASSTTGGPYEQYF TGTGCCAGCAGCACAACAGGGGGCCCCTACGAGCAGTACTTC TRBJ2-7 TRBD1 once TRBV27
CASNPRQGYSPLHF TGTGCCAGTAACCCAAGACAGGGATATTCACCCCTCCACTTT TRBJ1-6 TRBD1 - TRBV19
CASSQVGGSPEAFF TGTGCCAGCAGCCAAGTAGGGGGCAGCCCTGAAGCTTTCTTT TRBJ1-1 TRBD1 few TRBV4-2
CASSQVEGGAYEQYF TGCGCCAGCAGCCAAGTTGAGGGGGGCGCCTACGAGCAGTACTTC TRBJ2-7 - once TRBV4-1
CASSPRAGESHEQYF TGTGCCAGCAGCCCCAGGGCGGGAGAATCCCACGAGCAGTACTTC TRBJ2-7 TRBD2 once TRBV5-4
CASSQELPGGYGYTF TGTGCCAGCAGCCAAGAGCTTCCCGGAGGCTATGGCTACACCTTC TRBJ1-2 - once TRBV4-2
CASSTHLGEKLFF TGCGCCAGCAGTACCCACCTGGGAGAAAAACTGTTTTTT TRBJ1-4 - - TRBV5-1
CASSYPGDNSPLHF TGTGCCAGCAGTTATCCGGGGGACAATTCACCCCTCCACTTT TRBJ1-6 - - TRBV6-5
CASSQGGTSYEQYF TGTGCCAGCAGCCAAGGCGGGACTAGCTACGAGCAGTACTTC TRBJ2-7 TRBD2 - TRBV4-2
CAISESSGSNQPQHF TGTGCCATCAGTGAGTCATCCGGGAGCAATCAGCCCCAGCATTTT TRBJ1-5 - - TRBV10-3
CASSLVGQGIRNEQFF TGTGCCAGCAGCTTAGTAGGACAGGGGATCCGCAATGAGCAGTTCTTC TRBJ2-1 TRBD1 - TRBV7-2
CSVERAGRNEQYF TGCAGCGTTGAAAGGGCAGGGAGGAACGAGCAGTACTTC TRBJ2-7 - - TRBV29-1
CASSTPGTMNTEAFF TGTGCCAGCAGCACCCCCGGGACAATGAACACTGAAGCTTTCTTT TRBJ1-1 - - TRBV7-8
CASSETPGDGYTF TGTGCCAGCAGTGAGACGCCGGGGGATGGCTACACCTTC TRBJ1-2 - - TRBV12-3/TRBV12-4
CASTATGGNDSNQPQHF TGTGCTAGTACCGCCACAGGGGGCAACGATAGCAATCAGCCCCAGCATTTT TRBJ1-5 TRBD1 once TRBV12-5
CASSEASPPLGGNTIYF TGTGCCAGCAGTGAAGCTAGTCCGCCTTTGGGAGGAAACACCATATATTTT TRBJ1-3 - - TRBV6-1
CASSQAPHKNSPLHF TGTGCCAGCAGCCAAGCCCCCCACAAGAATTCACCCCTCCACTTT TRBJ1-6 - - TRBV3-1/TRBV3-2
CASSLSGIAEAFF TGTGCCAGCAGCTTGTCAGGGATAGCTGAAGCTTTCTTT TRBJ1-1 - - TRBV7-9
CASSSGLAGGYEQYF TGCGCCAGCAGCTCCGGACTAGCGGGGGGGTACGAGCAGTACTTC TRBJ2-7 TRBD2 - TRBV5-1
CASSLGGGGNTIYF TGTGCCAGCAGTTTAGGGGGGGGTGGAAACACCATATATTTT TRBJ1-3 - - TRBV28
CASSSQGAVGGAFF TGCGCCAGCAGCTCTCAGGGGGCTGTCGGGGGAGCTTTCTTT TRBJ1-1 TRBD1 - TRBV5-1
CAWNPGQGSYGYTF TGTGCCTGGAATCCGGGACAGGGGTCCTATGGCTACACCTTC TRBJ1-2 TRBD1 - TRBV30
CASSHTGDSNQPQHF TGTGCCAGCAGTCACACAGGGGATAGCAATCAGCCCCAGCATTTT TRBJ1-5 TRBD1 - TRBV28
CASSQALTSGETQYF TGTGCCAGCAGCCAAGCCCTGACTAGCGGGGAGACCCAGTACTTC TRBJ2-5 TRBD2 - TRBV3-1/TRBV3-2
CATSDQTETGEKLFF TGTGCCACCAGTGACCAGACGGAGACAGGGGAAAAACTGTTTTTT TRBJ1-4 TRBD1 - TRBV24-1
CASSQGQGSLRQYF TGTGCCAGCAGCCAGGGGCAGGGGTCCCTGAGGCAGTACTTC TRBJ2-7 - - TRBV3-1/TRBV3-2
CASSYDRYTGELFF TGTGCCAGCAGCTACGACAGGTACACCGGGGAGCTGTTTTTT TRBJ2-2 - - TRBV7-2
CASSYWDRGTYEQYF TGTGCCAGCAGTTATTGGGACAGGGGGACCTACGAGCAGTACTTC TRBJ2-7 TRBD1 - TRBV6-5
CASSVGPANEQFF TGTGCCAGCAGTGTTGGACCAGCCAATGAGCAGTTCTTC TRBJ2-1 - - TRBV2
CASSVVALGGEAFF TGTGCCAGCAGCGTTGTGGCTCTCGGGGGTGAAGCTTTCTTT TRBJ1-1 - - TRBV9
CASSYSGTGGLNYGYTF TGTGCCAGCAGCTACTCCGGGACAGGGGGCCTTAACTATGGCTACACCTTC TRBJ1-2 TRBD1 - TRBV7-9
CASDPRGASNQPQHF TGTGCCAGCGACCCCCGTGGGGCCAGCAATCAGCCCCAGCATTTT TRBJ1-5 - - TRBV19
CASSPYLTAYTLHF TGTGCCAGCAGCCCCTATTTGACGGCCTACACCCTCCACTTT TRBJ1-6 - - TRBV9
CASSLVQETQYF TGTGCCAGCAGTTTAGTACAGGAGACCCAGTACTTC TRBJ2-5 - - TRBV28
CASSPADRGLYGYTF TGTGCCAGCAGCCCGGCGGACAGGGGGCTCTATGGCTACACCTTC TRBJ1-2 TRBD1 - TRBV7-9
CASSYGGEAFF TGTGCCAGCAGTTACGGGGGAGAAGCTTTCTTT TRBJ1-1 - - TRBV6-5
CASSDRSTQAGQPQHF TGTGCCAGCAGTGATCGATCCACTCAGGCTGGTCAGCCCCAGCATTTT TRBJ1-5 - - TRBV6-1
CASSSSTGGAGGYTF TGTGCCAGCTCATCTTCGACCGGGGGCGCGGGGGGCTACACCTTC TRBJ1-2 - - TRBV18
CASSGPGQGPLPSEKLFF TGTGCCAGCAGCGGACCGGGACAGGGGCCTTTGCCTAGTGAAAAACTGTTTTTT TRBJ1-4 TRBD1 few TRBV9
CASSESAGVNTEAFF TGTGCCAGCAGTGAATCAGCAGGGGTGAACACTGAAGCTTTCTTT TRBJ1-1 - few TRBV25-1
CASSYSSGPPRSPLHF TGTGCCAGCAGTTACTCGTCGGGGCCGCCGCGTTCACCCCTCCACTTT TRBJ1-6 - - TRBV6-5